The rows below give T cell receptor beta chains drawn from one sample of a study of Ad26.COV2.S vaccination and SARS-CoV-2 variants. Measured with immunoSEQ multiplex PCR; TCRdb has only the in-frame clones, and not every one. The sample yields fewer than 400,000 clones, 85% to 90% seen once. The material was peripheral blood, obtained in a trial of Ad26.COV2.S vaccine versus placebo. Receptors originate from a person aged 18-60 years who received the Ad26.COV2.S COVID-19 vaccine or a placebo. Each CDR3 is given with its conserved first and last residue. The order of the fields is CDR3 DNA, CDR3 protein, V gene, CDR3 length, J gene, D gene. D genes are given only for firm matches.

DNA: TGTGCCAGCAGTCTGGGACTAGTTGGGGTTAAGGTCTTC
CDR3: CASSLGLVGVKVF
V: TRBV14
length: 13
J: TRBJ2-1
D: TRBD2

DNA: TGTGCCAGCAGCGCCCACGGACTAGCGGGATACAATGAGCAGTTCTTC
CDR3: CASSAHGLAGYNEQFF
V: TRBV9
length: 16
J: TRBJ2-1
D: TRBD2

DNA: TGTGCCAGCTCACCAACGACAGGTTCAGGGAACACTGAAGCTTTCTTT
CDR3: CASSPTTGSGNTEAFF
V: TRBV18
length: 16
J: TRBJ1-1
D: NA

DNA: TGTGCCAGCCTACAGCTCCCCGGGGGGAACACTGAAGCTTTCTTT
CDR3: CASLQLPGGNTEAFF
V: TRBV5-5
length: 15
J: TRBJ1-1
D: NA

DNA: TGCAGTGCTCCCGTTGAGCGGGGACGGTTCTTC
CDR3: CSAPVERGRFF
V: TRBV20-1
length: 11
J: TRBJ2-1
D: TRBD2

DNA: TGTGCCAGCAGTTACGGGAGGTGGGAGACCCAGTACTTC
CDR3: CASSYGRWETQYF
V: TRBV6-2/TRBV6-3
length: 13
J: TRBJ2-5
D: NA

DNA: TGTGCCAGCAGCCCCATCGCGCGGGGAGAGACCCAGTACTTC
CDR3: CASSPIARGETQYF
V: TRBV5-8
length: 14
J: TRBJ2-5
D: NA

DNA: TGTGCCAGCAGTGCCTTAGCGGGAGGCCTCCTCGAGGCCAACGTCCTGACTTTC
CDR3: CASSALAGGLLEANVLTF
V: TRBV6-4
length: 18
J: TRBJ2-6
D: TRBD2

DNA: TGTGCCACCAGCAGTTGGACAGGGAAGGTTGAAGCTTTCTTT
CDR3: CATSSWTGKVEAFF
V: TRBV15
length: 14
J: TRBJ1-1
D: TRBD1

DNA: TGCAGCGTTGGAACCCAGAAAGTTGAAGCTTTCTTT
CDR3: CSVGTQKVEAFF
V: TRBV29-1
length: 12
J: TRBJ1-1
D: NA

DNA: TGTGCCAGTAGGGACCTGGGGTACCCCTCGGACAATGAGCAGTTCTTC
CDR3: CASRDLGYPSDNEQFF
V: TRBV19
length: 16
J: TRBJ2-1
D: NA

DNA: TGCGCCAGCAGCCAGGATAGCGGGAGATGGGAGACCCAGTACTTC
CDR3: CASSQDSGRWETQYF
V: TRBV4-3
length: 15
J: TRBJ2-5
D: TRBD2

DNA: TGTGCCACCAGCAGAGAACAGGCTAACTATGGCTACACCTTC
CDR3: CATSREQANYGYTF
V: TRBV15
length: 14
J: TRBJ1-2
D: NA

DNA: TGTGCCAGCAGCCACTGCGACTACACAGTCGGTAATCAGCCCCAGCATTTT
CDR3: CASSHCDYTVGNQPQHF
V: TRBV3-1/TRBV3-2
length: 17
J: TRBJ1-5
D: NA

DNA: TGCGCCAGCAGCCAGACAGGGCGCTACAATGAGCAGTTCTTC
CDR3: CASSQTGRYNEQFF
V: TRBV4-3
length: 14
J: TRBJ2-1
D: TRBD1

DNA: TGTGCCAGTAGTATAGTTACGGCCTACAATGAGCAGTTCTTC
CDR3: CASSIVTAYNEQFF
V: TRBV19
length: 14
J: TRBJ2-1
D: NA